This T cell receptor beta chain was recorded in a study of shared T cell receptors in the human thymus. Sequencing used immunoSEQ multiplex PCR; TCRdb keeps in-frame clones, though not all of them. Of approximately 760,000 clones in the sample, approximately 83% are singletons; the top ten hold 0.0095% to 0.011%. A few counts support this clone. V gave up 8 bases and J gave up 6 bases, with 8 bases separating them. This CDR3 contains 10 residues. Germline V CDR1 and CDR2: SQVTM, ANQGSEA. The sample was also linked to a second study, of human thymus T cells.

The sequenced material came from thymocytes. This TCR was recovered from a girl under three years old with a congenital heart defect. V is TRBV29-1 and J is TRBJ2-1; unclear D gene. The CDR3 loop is CSLRGNEQFF. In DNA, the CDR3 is TGCAGCCTGCGCGGCAATGAGCAGTTCTTC.